This T cell receptor (beta chain) was sequenced for a study of T-cell memory formation after mild COVID-19. About the study: Each donor largely had its own TCR clusters. Study observations and caveats: There was no confirmation that second-wave clones peaking on day 37 were SARS-CoV-2 specific. Most CD4+ clones that shrank were in CM and EM, while CD8+ ones turned up in EMRA.

This CDR3 has 15 amino acids. In germline, CDR1 is SGHDN, CDR2 FVKESK. V dropped 4 bases and J dropped 4; count of bases not matched to a gene: 6. Amplification by 5'RACE using constant-segment primers produced TCR alpha and TCR beta cDNA libraries that carried sample barcodes and UMIs. TCRdb independently ran MiXCR on the 5' RACE reads; one entry per CDR3 protein. Here the sample spans about 470,000 distinct CDR3 sequences, more than 20% being singletons. A remark on this clonotype: Its antigen is undetermined.

This rearrangement joins TRBV14 to TRBJ2-1; 8 nucleotides agree with TRBD2. The clonotype comes from an adult woman who had mild COVID-19 (a few samples of this study predate the infection). Cell type and time point are not known. Sample: PBMCs or a T cell subset sorted from them (not recorded which). The CDR3 DNA reads TGTGCCAGCAGCCCACCGGGACTAGTTTACAATGAGCAGTTCTTC. Protein product: CASSPPGLVYNEQFF. The full variable domain, in which reference TRBV14 and TRBJ2-1 provide the parts outside the CDR3, is EAGVTQFPSHSVIEKGQTVTLRCDPISGHDNLYWYRRVMGKEIKFLLHFVKESKQDESGMPNNRFLAERTGGTYSTLKVQPAELEDSGVYFCASSPPGLVYNEQFFGPGTRLTVL.